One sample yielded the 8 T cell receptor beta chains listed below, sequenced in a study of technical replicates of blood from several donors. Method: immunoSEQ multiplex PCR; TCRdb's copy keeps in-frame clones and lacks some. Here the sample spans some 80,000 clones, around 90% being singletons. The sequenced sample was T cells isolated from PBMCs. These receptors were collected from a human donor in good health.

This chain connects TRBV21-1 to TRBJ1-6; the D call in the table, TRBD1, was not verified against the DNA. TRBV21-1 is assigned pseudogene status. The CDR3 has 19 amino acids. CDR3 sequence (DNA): TGTGCCAGCCCGAAAGGGGAGACAGGGCGGAGCTCCTATAATTCACCCCTCCACTTT. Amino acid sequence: CASPKGETGRSSYNSPLHF.

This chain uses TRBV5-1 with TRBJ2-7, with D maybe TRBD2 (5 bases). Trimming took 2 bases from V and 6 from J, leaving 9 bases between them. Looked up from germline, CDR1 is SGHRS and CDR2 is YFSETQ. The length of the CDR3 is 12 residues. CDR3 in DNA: TGCGCCAGCAGCTTTGAGGGAAGCGAGCAGTACTTC. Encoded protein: CASSFEGSEQYF.

CDR3 sequence (DNA): TGCGCCAGCAGCCAGGGGGACAGGGTCTCCTATAATTCACCCCTCCACTTT. Protein sequence: CASSQGDRVSYNSPLHF. This rearrangement joins TRBV4-1 to TRBJ1-6; TRBD1 aligns across 9 bases. CDR1 is MGHRA and CDR2 is YSYEKL in the germline V gene. J was trimmed by 0 bases and V by 3 bases; bases with no gene match: 3. CDR3 length: 17 residues.

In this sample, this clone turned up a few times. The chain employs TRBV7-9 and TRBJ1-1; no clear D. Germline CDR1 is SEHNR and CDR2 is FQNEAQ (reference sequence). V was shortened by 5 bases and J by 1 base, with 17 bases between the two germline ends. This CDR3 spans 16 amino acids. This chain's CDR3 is CASSANSWAPNTEAFF. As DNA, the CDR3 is TGTGCCAGCAGCGCGAATTCGTGGGCCCCGAACACTGAAGCTTTCTTT.

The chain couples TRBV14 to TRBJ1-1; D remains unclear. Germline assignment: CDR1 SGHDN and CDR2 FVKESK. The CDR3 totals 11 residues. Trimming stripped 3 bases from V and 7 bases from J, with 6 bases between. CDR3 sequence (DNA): TGTGCCAGCAGCCAGACAATTGAAGCTTTCTTT. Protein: CASSQTIEAFF. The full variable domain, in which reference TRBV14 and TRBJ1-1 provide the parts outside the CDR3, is EAGVTQFPSHSVIEKGQTVTLRCDPISGHDNLYWYRRVMGKEIKFLLHFVKESKQDESGMPNNRFLAERTGGTYSTLKVQPAELEDSGVYFCASSQTIEAFFGQGTRLTVV.

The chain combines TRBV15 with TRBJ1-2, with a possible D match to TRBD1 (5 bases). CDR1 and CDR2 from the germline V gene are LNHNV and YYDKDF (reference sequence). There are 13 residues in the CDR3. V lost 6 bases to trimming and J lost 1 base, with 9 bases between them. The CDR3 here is CATSTGFNYGYTF. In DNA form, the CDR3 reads TGTGCCACCAGTACAGGCTTTAACTATGGCTACACCTTC.

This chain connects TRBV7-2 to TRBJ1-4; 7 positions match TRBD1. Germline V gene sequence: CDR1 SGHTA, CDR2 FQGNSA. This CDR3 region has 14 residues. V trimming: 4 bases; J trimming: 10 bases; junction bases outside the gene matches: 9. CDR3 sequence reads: CASSSAKHRGKLFF. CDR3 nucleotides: TGTGCCAGCAGCTCCGCAAAACACAGGGGAAAACTGTTTTTT. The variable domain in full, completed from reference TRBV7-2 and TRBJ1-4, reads GAGVSQSPSNKVTEKGKDVELRCDPISGHTALYWYRQSLGQGLEFLIYFQGNSAPDKSGLPSDRFSAERTGGSVSTLTIQRTQQEDSAVYLCASSSAKHRGKLFFGSGTQLSVL.

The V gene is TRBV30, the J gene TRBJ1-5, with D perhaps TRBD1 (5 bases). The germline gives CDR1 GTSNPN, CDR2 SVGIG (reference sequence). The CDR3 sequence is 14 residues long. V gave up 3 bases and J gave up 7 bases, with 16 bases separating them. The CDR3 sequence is CAWSGIGAEQPQHF. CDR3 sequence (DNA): TGTGCCTGGAGCGGCATAGGGGCTGAGCAGCCCCAGCATTTT. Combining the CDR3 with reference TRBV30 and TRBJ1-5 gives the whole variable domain SQTIHQWPATLVQPVGSPLSLECTVEGTSNPNLYWYRQAAGRGLQLLFYSVGIGQISSEVPQNLSASRPQDRQFILSSKKLLLSDSGFYLCAWSGIGAEQPQHFGDGTRLSIL.